This T cell receptor (beta chain) is from a study of cytomegalovirus exposure and HLA in healthy donors. From germline, CDR1 is SGHVS and CDR2 FQNEAQ. With 1 base clipped from V and 1 base from J, the junction kept 5 bases outside the gene matches. The CDR3 is 17 residues long. Libraries were prepared by immunoSEQ multiplex PCR; TCRdb keeps only in-frame clonotypes and omits some of them. The sample records about 130,000 clones, roughly 95% being singletons. This chain uses TRBV7-8 with TRBJ2-2; 8 nucleotides line up with TRBD2. Sample: PBMCs. This sequence was found in a man aged 18 to 29 in good health and CMV-seronegative. CDR3 nucleotide sequence: TGTGCCAGCAGCTTAGTGCGAGCGGGAGTGAACACCGGGGAGCTGTTTTTT. It is translated as CASSLVRAGVNTGELFF.